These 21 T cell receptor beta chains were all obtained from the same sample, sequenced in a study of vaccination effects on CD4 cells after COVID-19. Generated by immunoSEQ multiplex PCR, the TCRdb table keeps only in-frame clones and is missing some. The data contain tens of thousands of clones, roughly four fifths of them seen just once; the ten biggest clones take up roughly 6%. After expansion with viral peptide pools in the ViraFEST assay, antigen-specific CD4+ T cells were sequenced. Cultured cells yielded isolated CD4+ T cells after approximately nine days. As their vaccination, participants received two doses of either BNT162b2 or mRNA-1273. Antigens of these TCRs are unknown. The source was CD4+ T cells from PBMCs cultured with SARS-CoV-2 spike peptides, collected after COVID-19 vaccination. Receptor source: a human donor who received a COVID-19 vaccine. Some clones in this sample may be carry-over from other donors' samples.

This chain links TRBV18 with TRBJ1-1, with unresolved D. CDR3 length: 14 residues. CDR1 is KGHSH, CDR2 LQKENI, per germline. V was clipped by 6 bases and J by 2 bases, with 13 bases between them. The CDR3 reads CASSTLGDNTEAFF. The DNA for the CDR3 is TGTGCCAGCTCTACCTTAGGAGATAACACTGAAGCTTTCTTT.

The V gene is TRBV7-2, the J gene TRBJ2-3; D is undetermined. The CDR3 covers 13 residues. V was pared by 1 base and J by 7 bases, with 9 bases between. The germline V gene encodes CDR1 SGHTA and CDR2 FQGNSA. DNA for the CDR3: TGTGCCAGCAGCTTAGAAGGATTTAATACGCAGTATTTT. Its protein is CASSLEGFNTQYF.

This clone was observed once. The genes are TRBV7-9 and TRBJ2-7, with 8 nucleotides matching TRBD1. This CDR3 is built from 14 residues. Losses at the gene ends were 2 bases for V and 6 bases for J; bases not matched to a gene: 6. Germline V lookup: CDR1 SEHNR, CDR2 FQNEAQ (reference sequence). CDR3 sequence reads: CASSLSRTGSEQYV. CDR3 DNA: TGTGCCAGCAGCTTAAGTAGGACAGGGAGCGAGCAGTACGTC.

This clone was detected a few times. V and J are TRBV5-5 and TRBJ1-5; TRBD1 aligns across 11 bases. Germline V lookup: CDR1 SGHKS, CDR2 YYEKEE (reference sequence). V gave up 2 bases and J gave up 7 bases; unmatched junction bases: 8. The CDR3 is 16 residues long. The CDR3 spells CASSFTPGQGGQPQHF. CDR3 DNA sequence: TGTGCCAGCAGCTTCACACCGGGACAGGGGGGCCAGCCCCAGCATTTT.

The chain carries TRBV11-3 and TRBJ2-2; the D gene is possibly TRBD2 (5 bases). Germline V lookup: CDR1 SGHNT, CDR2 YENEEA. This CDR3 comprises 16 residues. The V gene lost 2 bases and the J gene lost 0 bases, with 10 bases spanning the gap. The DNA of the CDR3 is TGTGCCAGCAGCTTATTTGGAGGAACGAACACCGGGGAGCTGTTTTTT. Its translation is CASSLFGGTNTGELFF. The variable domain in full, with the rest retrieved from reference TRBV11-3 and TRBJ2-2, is EAGVVQSPRYKIIEKKQPVAFWCNPISGHNTLYWYLQNLGQGPELLIRYENEEAVDDSQLPKDRFSAERLKGVDSTLKIQPAELGDSAVYLCASSLFGGTNTGELFFGEGSRLTVL.

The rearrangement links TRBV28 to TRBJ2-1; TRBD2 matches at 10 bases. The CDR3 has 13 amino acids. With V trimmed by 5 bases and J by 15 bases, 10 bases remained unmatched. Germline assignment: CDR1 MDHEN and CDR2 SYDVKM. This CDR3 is CASSRTSGTSAFF. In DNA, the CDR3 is TGTGCCAGCAGTCGAACTTCCGGGACTAGCGCGTTCTTC.

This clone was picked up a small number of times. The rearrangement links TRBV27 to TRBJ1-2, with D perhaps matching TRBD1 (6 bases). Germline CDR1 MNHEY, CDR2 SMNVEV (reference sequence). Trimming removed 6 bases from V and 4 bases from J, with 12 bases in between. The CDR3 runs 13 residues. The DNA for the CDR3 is TGTGCCAGCAGGGCAGGGGATCGCTATGGCTACACCTTC. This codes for CASRAGDRYGYTF.

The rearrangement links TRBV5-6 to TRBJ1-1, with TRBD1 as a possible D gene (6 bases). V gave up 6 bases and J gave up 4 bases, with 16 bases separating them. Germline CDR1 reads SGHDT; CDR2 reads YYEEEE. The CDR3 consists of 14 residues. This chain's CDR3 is CASTGWGRGTEAFF. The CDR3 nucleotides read TGTGCCAGCACCGGATGGGGGCGAGGCACTGAAGCTTTCTTT.

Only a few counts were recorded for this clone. This CDR3 is CASSKGLSYEQYV. Here the CDR3 DNA reads TGTGCCAGCAGCAAGGGACTGAGCTACGAGCAGTACGTC. The rearrangement uses TRBV7-9 and TRBJ2-7, with a possible D match to TRBD2 (6 bases). CDR3 length equals 13 residues. V lost 5 bases and J 3 bases, leaving 11 bases between the germline ends. In germline, CDR1 is SEHNR, CDR2 FQNEAQ (reference sequence).

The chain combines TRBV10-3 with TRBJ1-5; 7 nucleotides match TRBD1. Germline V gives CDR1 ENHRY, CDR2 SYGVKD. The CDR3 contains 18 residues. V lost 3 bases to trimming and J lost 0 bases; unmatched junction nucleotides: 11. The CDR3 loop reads CAISDDRDGSLSNQPQHF. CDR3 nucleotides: TGTGCCATCAGTGATGACAGGGACGGATCCCTTAGCAATCAGCCCCAGCATTTT.

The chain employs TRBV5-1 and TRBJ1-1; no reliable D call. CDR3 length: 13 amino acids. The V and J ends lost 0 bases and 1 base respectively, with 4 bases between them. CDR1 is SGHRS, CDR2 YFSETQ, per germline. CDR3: CASSLDPNTEAFF. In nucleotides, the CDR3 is TGCGCCAGCAGCTTGGATCCGAACACTGAAGCTTTCTTT.

Here the CDR3 reads CASSPTGGTYNEQFF. In nucleotides, the CDR3 is TGTGCCAGCAGCCCCACAGGGGGAACCTACAATGAGCAGTTCTTC. The chain has TRBV7-9 and TRBJ2-1, with TRBD1 identical over 8 bases. Per germline, CDR1 SEHNR and CDR2 FQNEAQ (reference sequence). V was pared by 5 bases and J by 2 bases, with 5 bases of the junction left unmatched. There are 15 residues in the CDR3.

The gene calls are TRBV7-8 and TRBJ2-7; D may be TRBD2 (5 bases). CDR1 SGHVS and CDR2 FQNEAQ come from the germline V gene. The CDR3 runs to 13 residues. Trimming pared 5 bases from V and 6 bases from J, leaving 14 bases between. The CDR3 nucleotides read TGTGCCAGCAGCAAATTTGAAGAGGGCGAGCAGTACGTC. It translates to CASSKFEEGEQYV.

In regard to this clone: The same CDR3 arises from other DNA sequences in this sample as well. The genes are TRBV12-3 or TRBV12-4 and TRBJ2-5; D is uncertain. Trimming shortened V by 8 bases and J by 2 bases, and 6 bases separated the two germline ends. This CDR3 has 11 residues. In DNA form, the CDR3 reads TGTGCCAGCTCTTTACAAGAGACCCAGTACTTC. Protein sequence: CASSLQETQYF.

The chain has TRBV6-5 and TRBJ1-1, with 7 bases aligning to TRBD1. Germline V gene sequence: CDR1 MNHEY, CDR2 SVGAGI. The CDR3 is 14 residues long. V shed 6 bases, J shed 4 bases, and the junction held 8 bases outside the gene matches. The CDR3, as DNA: TGTGCCAGCAGGCACAACAGGGGAAGCACTGAAGCTTTCTTT. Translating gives CASRHNRGSTEAFF.

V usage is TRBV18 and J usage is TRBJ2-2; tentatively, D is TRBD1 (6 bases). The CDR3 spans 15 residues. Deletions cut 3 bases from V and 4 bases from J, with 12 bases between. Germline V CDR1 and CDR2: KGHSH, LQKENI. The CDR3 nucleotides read TGTGCCAGCTCACCCTGGACAGAGATCACCGGGGAGCTGTTTTTT. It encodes CASSPWTEITGELFF. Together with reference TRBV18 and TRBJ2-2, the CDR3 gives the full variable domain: NAGVMQNPRHLVRRRGQEARLRCSPMKGHSHVYWYRQLPEEGLKFMVYLQKENIIDESGMPKERFSAEFPKEGPSILRIQQVVRGDSAAYFCASSPWTEITGELFFGEGSRLTVL.

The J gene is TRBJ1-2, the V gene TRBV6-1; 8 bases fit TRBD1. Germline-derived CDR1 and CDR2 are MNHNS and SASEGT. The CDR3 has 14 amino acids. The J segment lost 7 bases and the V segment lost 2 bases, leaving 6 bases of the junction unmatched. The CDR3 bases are TGTGCCAGCAGTGAATCGGACAGGGCGGGTGGCTACACCTTC. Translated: CASSESDRAGGYTF.

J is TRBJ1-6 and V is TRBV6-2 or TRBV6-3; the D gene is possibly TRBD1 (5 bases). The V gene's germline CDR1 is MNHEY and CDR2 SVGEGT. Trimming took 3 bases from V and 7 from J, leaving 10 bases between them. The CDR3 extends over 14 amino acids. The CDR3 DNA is TGTGCCAGCAGTTATAACAGGCAGAATTCACCCCTCCACTTT. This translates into CASSYNRQNSPLHF.

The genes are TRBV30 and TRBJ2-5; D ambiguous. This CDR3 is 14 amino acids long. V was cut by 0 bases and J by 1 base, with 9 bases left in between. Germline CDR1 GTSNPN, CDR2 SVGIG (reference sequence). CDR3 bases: TGTGCCTGGAGTGTAAATGGAGTCCAAGAGACCCAGTACTTC. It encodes CAWSVNGVQETQYF.

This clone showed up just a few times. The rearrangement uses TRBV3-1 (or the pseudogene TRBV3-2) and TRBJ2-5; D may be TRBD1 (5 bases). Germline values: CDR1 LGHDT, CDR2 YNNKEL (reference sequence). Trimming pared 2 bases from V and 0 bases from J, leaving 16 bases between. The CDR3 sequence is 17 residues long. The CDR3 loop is CASSQWNGAEDQETQYF. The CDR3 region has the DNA TGTGCCAGCAGCCAATGGAATGGGGCGGAAGACCAAGAGACCCAGTACTTC.

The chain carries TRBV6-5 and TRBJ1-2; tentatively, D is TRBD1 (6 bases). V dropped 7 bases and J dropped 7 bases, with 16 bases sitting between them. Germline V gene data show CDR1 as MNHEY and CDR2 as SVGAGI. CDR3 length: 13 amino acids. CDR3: CASIAPQGSGYTF. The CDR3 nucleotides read TGTGCCAGCATCGCACCACAGGGATCTGGCTACACCTTC.